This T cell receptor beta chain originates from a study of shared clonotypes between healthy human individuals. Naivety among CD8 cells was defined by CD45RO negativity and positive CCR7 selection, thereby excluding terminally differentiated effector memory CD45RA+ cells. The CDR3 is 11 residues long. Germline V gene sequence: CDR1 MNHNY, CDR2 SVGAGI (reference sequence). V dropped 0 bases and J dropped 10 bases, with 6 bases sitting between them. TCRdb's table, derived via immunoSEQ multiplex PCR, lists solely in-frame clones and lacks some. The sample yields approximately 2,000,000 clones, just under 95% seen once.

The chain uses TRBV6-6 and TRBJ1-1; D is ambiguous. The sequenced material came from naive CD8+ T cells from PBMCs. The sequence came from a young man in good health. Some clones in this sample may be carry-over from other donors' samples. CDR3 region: CASSYSNLAFF. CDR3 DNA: TGTGCCAGCAGTTACTCTAATTTAGCTTTCTTT.